This is a list of T cell receptor beta chains from one sample in a study of CD8+ T cells in alopecia areata. Method: immunoSEQ multiplex PCR; TCRdb's copy keeps in-frame clones and lacks some. Here the sample spans about 190,000 clones, roughly 50% being singletons. The material sequenced was CD8+ T cells sorted from blood, taken at week 24, from a patient treated with tofacitinib. These receptors originate from a human donor with alopecia areata. Each CDR3 is given without its conserved first and last residue. Each record gives: J gene, V gene, CDR3 protein.

TRBJ1-2 TRBV6-5 ASSPSESRGHGYT
TRBJ2-1 TRBV2 ASTRRTYNEQF
TRBJ1-2 TRBV14 ASSQVAGGGYT
TRBJ2-1 TRBV9 ASSDGGKQF
TRBJ2-3 TRBV6-5 ASSPSGNTDTQY
TRBJ1-5 TRBV29-1 SVWEGGNQPQH
TRBJ1-6 TRBV19 ASSPSSYNSPLH
TRBJ2-7 TRBV13 ASSSRQGHEQY
TRBJ1-2 TRBV7-6 ASSLGFGQNYGYT
TRBJ2-1 TRBV2 ASREWNEQF
TRBJ2-7 TRBV25-1 ASSESRGRAYEQY
TRBJ2-5 TRBV5-1 ASSALTGQETQY
TRBJ2-7 TRBV4-1 ASSQVTTSGSYEQY
TRBJ2-3 TRBV6-1 ASSGGTTKATDTQY
TRBJ1-2 TRBV6-6 ASIVQGDYGYT